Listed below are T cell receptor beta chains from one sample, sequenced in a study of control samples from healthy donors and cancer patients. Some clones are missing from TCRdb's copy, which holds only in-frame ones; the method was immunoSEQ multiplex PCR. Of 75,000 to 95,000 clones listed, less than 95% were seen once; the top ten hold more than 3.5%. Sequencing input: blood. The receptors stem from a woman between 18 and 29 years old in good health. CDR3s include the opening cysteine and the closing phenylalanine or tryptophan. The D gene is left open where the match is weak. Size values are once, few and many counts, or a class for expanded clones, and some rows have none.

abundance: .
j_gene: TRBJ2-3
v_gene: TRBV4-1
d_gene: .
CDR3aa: CASSHTPLKGFTDTQYF
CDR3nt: TGCGCCAGCAGTCACACACCACTAAAGGGATTCACAGATACGCAGTATTTT

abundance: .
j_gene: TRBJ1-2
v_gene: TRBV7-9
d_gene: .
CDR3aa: CASSLWEGDYGYTF
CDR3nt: TGTGCCAGCAGCTTATGGGAGGGAGACTATGGCTACACCTTC

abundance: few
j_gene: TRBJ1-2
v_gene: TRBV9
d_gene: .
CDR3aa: CASSVDLGGRGYGYTF
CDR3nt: TGTGCCAGCAGCGTAGACCTCGGGGGAAGGGGCTATGGCTACACCTTC

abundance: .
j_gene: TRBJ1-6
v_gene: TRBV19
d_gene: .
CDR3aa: CASSMLVSGQNSPLHF
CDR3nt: TGTGCCAGTAGTATGCTCGTATCAGGGCAGAATTCACCCCTCCACTTT

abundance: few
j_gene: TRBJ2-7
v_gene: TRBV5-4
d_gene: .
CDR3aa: CASSRDREVHEQYF
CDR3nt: TGTGCCAGCAGCCGCGACAGGGAGGTCCACGAGCAGTACTTC

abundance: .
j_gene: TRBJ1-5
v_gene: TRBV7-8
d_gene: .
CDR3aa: CASSLGFLTVNSNQPQHF
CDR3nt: TGTGCCAGCAGCTTAGGGTTCTTGACAGTGAATAGCAATCAGCCCCAGCATTTT

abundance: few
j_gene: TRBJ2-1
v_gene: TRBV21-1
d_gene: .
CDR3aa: CASSAGPYNEQFF
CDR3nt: TGTGCCAGCAGCGCGGGCCCTTACAATGAGCAGTTCTTC

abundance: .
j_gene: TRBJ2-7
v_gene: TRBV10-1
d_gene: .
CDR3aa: CASSHVRDTAYEQYF
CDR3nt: TGCGCCAGCAGCCATGTCCGGGACACAGCCTACGAGCAGTACTTC

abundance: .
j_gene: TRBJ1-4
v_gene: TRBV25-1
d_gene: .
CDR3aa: CASSERLGGGNEKLFF
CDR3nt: TGTGCCAGCAGTGAACGGCTCGGGGGGGGTAATGAAAAACTGTTTTTT

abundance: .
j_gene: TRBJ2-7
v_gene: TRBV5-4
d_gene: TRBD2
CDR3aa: CASSLVSGGNYEQYF
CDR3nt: TGTGCCAGCAGCTTGGTTTCGGGGGGAAACTACGAGCAGTACTTC

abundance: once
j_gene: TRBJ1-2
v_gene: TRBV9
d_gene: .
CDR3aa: CASSAGADYGYTF
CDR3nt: TGTGCCAGCAGCGCCGGTGCGGACTATGGCTACACCTTC

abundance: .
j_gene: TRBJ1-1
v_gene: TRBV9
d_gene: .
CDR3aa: CASALYEGRNTEAFF
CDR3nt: TGTGCCAGCGCCTTATACGAGGGTCGTAACACTGAAGCTTTCTTT

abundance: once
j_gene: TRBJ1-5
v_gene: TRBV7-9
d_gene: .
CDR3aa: CASSIGDQPQHF
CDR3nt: TGTGCCAGCAGCATAGGGGACCAGCCCCAGCATTTT

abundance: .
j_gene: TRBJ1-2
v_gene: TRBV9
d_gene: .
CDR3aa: CASSGRDNQNYGYTF
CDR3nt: TGTGCCAGCAGCGGCCGGGACAACCAAAACTATGGCTACACCTTC

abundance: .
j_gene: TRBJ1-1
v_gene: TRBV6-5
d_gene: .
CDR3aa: CASSYSSRSGYSAFF
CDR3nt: TGTGCCAGCAGTTACTCCTCCAGATCAGGGTACTCAGCTTTCTTT

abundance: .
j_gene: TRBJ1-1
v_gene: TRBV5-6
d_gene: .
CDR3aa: CASSFGTVNTEAFF
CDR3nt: TGTGCCAGCAGCTTCGGGACGGTGAACACTGAAGCTTTCTTT

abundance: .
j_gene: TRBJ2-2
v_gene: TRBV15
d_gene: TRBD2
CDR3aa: CATSRATSGGASNTGELFF
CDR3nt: TGTGCCACCAGCAGAGCGACAAGCGGGGGGGCCTCGAACACCGGGGAGCTGTTTTTT

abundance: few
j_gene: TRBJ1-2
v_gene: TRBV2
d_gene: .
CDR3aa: CASSEGDYGYTF
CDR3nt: TGTGCCAGCAGTGAGGGGGACTATGGCTACACCTTC

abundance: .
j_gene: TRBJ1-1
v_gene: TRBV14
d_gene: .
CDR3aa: CASSPWGRARKNTEAFF
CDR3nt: TGTGCCAGCAGCCCTTGGGGAAGGGCGCGGAAGAACACTGAAGCTTTCTTT

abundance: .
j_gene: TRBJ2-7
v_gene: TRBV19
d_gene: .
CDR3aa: CASSIWAGPYEQYF
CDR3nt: TGTGCCAGTAGTATCTGGGCAGGGCCCTACGAGCAGTACTTC

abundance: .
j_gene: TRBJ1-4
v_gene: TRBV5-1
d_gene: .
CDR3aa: CASSLGPPRNEKLFF
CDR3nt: TGCGCCAGCAGCTTGGGACCGCCTCGGAATGAAAAACTGTTTTTT

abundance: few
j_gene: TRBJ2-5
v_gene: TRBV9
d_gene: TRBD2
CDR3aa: CASSVGTSGGAVKTQYF
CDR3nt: TGTGCCAGCAGCGTCGGGACTAGCGGGGGGGCGGTAAAGACCCAGTACTTC

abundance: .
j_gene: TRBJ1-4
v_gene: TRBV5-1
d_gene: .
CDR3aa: CASSLGGATNEKLFF
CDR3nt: TGCGCCAGCAGCTTGGGTGGGGCAACTAATGAAAAACTGTTTTTT

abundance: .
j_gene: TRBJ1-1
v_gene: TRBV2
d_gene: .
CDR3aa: CASSGGEGNTEAFF
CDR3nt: TGTGCCAGCAGTGGAGGGGAGGGGAACACTGAAGCTTTCTTT

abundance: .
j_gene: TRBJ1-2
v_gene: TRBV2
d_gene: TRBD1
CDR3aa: CAGQASLANGYTF
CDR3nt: TGTGCCGGACAGGCGTCCCTCGCTAATGGCTACACCTTC

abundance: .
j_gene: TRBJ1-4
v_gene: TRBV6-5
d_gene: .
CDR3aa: CASSPLSGTNEKLFF
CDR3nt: TGTGCCAGCAGTCCCCTGTCGGGGACTAATGAAAAACTGTTTTTT

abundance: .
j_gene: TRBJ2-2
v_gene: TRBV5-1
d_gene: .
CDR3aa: CASSMELSTRASTNTGELFF
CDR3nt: TGCGCCAGCAGCATGGAATTATCGACCAGGGCGTCAACGAACACCGGGGAGCTGTTTTTT

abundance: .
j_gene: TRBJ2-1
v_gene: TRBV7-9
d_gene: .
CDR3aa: CASSLAQGKTYNEQFF
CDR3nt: TGTGCCAGCAGCTTAGCGCAGGGGAAGACCTACAATGAGCAGTTCTTC

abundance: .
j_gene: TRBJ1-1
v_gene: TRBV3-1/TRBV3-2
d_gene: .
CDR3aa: CASSLTVNTEAFF
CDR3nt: TGTGCCAGCAGCCTGACGGTAAACACTGAAGCTTTCTTT

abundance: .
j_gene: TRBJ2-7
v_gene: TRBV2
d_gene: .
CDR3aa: CASSTDSPYEQYF
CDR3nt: TGTGCCAGCAGTACGGACAGCCCCTACGAGCAGTACTTC

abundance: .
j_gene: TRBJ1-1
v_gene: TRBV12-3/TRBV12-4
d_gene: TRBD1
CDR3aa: CASGTGVNTEAFF
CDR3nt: TGTGCCAGCGGTACAGGGGTAAACACTGAAGCTTTCTTT

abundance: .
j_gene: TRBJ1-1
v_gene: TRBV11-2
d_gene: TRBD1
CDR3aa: CASRGQGAWTEAFF
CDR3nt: TGTGCCAGCAGGGGACAGGGGGCTTGGACTGAAGCTTTCTTT

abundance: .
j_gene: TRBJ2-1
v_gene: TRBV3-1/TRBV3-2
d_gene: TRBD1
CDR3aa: CASSPRTGGYNEQFF
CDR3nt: TGTGCCAGCAGCCCCCGGACAGGGGGCTACAATGAGCAGTTCTTC

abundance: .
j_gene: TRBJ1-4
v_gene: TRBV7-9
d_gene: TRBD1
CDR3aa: CASSTGQVNEKLFF
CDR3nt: TGTGCCAGCAGCACCGGACAGGTTAATGAAAAACTGTTTTTT

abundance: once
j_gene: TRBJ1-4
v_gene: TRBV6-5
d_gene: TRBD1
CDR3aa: CASSYDREREKLFF
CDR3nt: TGTGCCAGCAGTTACGACAGGGAGAGAGAAAAACTGTTTTTT

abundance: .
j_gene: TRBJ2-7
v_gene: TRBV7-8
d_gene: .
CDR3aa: CASGGNEQYF
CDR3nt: TGTGCCAGCGGGGGCAACGAGCAGTACTTC

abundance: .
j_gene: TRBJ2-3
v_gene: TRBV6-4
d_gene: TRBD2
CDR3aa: CASSDSNGGADTQYF
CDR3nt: TGTGCCAGCAGTGACTCGAACGGGGGGGCGGATACGCAGTATTTT

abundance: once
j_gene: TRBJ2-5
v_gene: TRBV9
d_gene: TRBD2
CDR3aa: CASSGGLAGEPQETQYF
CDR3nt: TGTGCCAGCAGCGGGGGACTAGCGGGGGAGCCCCAAGAGACCCAGTACTTC

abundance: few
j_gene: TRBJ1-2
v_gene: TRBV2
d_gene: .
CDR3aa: CASTETPSNYGYTF
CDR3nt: TGTGCCAGCACTGAGACCCCTTCTAACTATGGCTACACCTTC

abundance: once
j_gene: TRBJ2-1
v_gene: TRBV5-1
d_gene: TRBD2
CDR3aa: CASSLRVAGGPTNEQFF
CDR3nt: TGCGCCAGCAGCTTGCGGGTAGCGGGGGGCCCAACCAATGAGCAGTTCTTC

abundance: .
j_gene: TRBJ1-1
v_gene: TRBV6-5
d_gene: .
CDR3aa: CASSYSPGLTEAFF
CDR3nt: TGTGCCAGCAGTTACTCGCCAGGGTTGACTGAAGCTTTCTTT

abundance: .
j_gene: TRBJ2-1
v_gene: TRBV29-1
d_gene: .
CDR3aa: CSVESDRASLTQFF
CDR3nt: TGCAGCGTTGAATCAGACAGAGCCTCTTTGACGCAGTTCTTC

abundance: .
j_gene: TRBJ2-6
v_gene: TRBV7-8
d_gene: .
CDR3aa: CASGSFSGANVLTF
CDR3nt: TGTGCCAGCGGATCCTTCTCTGGGGCCAACGTCCTGACTTTC

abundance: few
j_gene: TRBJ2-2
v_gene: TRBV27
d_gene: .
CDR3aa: CASSRIARHTGELFF
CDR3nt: TGTGCCAGCAGCCGTATTGCCCGGCACACCGGGGAGCTGTTTTTT

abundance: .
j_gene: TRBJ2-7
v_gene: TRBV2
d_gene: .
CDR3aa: CASSLSMQVYEQYF
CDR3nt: TGTGCCAGCAGCCTTAGTATGCAGGTATACGAGCAGTACTTC

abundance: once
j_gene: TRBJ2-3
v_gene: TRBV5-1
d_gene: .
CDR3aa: CASSHGGESTDTQYF
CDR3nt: TGCGCCAGCAGCCACGGTGGGGAGAGCACAGATACGCAGTATTTT

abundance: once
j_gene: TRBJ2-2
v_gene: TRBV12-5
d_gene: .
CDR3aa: CASGLRPNTGELFF
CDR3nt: TGTGCTAGTGGTTTGCGACCGAACACCGGGGAGCTGTTTTTT

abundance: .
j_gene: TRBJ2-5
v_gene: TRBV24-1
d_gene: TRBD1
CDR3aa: CATSDFSGTGVEETQYF
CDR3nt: TGTGCCACCAGTGATTTCTCCGGGACAGGGGTCGAGGAGACCCAGTACTTC

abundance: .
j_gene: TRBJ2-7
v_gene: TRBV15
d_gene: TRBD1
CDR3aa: CATTQGASSYEQYF
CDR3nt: TGTGCCACCACCCAGGGGGCGAGCTCCTACGAGCAGTACTTC

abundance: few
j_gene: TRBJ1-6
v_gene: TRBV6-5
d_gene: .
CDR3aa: CASSYAGFSPLHF
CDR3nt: TGTGCCAGCAGTTACGCAGGGTTCTCACCCCTCCACTTT

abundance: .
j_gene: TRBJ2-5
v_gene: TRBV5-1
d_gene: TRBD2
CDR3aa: CASSLGTTDQETQYF
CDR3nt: TGCGCCAGCAGCCTAGGGACTACCGATCAAGAGACCCAGTACTTC

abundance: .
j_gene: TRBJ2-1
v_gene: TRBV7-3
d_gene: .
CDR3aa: CASSRGPGGSSYNEQFF
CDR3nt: TGTGCCAGCAGCCGAGGCCCCGGAGGTAGCTCCTACAATGAGCAGTTCTTC

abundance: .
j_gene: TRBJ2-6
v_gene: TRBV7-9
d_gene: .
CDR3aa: CASSLFGANVLTF
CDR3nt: TGTGCCAGCAGCTTATTCGGGGCCAACGTCCTGACTTTC